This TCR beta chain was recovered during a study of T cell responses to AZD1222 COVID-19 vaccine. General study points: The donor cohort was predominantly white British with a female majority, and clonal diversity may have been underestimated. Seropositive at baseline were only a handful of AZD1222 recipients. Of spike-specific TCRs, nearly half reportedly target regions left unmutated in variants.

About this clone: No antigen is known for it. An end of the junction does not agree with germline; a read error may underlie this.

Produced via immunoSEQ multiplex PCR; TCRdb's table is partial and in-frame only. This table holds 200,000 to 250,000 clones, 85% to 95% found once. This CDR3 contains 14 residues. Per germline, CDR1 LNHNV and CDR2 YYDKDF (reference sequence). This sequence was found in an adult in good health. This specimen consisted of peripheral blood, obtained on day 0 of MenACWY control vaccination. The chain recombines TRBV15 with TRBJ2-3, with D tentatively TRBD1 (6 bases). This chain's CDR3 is CATSRDRGTDTQYF. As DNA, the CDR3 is TGTGCCACCAGCAGAGACAGGGGCACCGATACGCAGTATTTT. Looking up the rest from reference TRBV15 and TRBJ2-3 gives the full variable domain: DAMVIQNPRYQVTQFGKPVTLSCSQTLNHNVMYWYQQKSSQAPKLLFHYYDKDFNNEADTPDNFQSRRPNTSFCFLDIRSPGLGDTAMYLCATSRDRGTDTQYFGPGTRLTVL.